This T cell receptor beta chain was identified in a study of blood T cell repertoires in COVID-19. About the study: COVID-19 samples from acute and convalescent phases originated in the United States, Italy and Spain. PBMCs, B-cell-depleted T cells, or T cells provided the cDNA or gDNA that made up the material.

The CDR3 is 13 residues long. Germline CDR1 SGHRS, CDR2 YFSETQ. Trimming cost V 1 base and J 7 bases, with 9 bases left between them. How the authors handled the data: Amplification with reference gene primers provided the estimates of nucleated cell counts. Repertoires were generated with immunoSEQ multiplex PCR, while TCRdb's copy carries only in-frame clones and drops some. D and trimming were read from the DNA, whereas the V and J calls and clone size are those reported in that table. The sample holds more than 300,000 clones; 80% to 90% are singletons and the top ten take roughly 2%. Participant ages covered roughly 18 to 89 years across approximately 25 US areas.

Sequencing used PBMCs or T cells enriched from blood (not recorded which). The receptor was derived from a middle-aged man in a cohort exposed to, infected with or recovered from COVID-19 (not recorded which). This chain uses TRBV5-1 with TRBJ2-1; tentative D call: TRBD2 (5 bases). The CDR3 region is CASSLILVNEQFF. DNA for the CDR3: TGCGCCAGCAGCTTGATACTAGTGAATGAGCAGTTCTTC.